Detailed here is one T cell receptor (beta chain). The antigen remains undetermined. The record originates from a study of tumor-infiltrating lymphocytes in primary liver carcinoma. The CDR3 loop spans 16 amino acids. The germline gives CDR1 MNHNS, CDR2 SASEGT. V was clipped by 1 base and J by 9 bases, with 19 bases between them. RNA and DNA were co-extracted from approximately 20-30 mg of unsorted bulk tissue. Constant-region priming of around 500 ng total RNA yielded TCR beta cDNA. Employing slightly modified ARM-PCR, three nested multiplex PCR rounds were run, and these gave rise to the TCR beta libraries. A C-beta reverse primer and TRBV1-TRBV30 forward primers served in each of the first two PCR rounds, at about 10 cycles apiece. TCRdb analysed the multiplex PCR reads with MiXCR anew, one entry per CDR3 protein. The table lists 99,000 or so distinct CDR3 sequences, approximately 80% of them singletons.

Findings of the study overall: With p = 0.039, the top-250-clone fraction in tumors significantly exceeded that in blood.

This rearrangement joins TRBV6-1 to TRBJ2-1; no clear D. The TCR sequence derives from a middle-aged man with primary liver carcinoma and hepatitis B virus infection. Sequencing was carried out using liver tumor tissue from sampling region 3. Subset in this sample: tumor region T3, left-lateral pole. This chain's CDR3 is CASSEEVRGVSGEQFF. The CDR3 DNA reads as TGTGCCAGCAGTGAAGAGGTCCGAGGTGTTTCCGGTGAGCAGTTCTTC.